The 6 T cell receptor beta chains in this list originate from one sample, sequenced in a study of blood T cell repertoires in COVID-19. Only in-frame clones appear in the TCRdb table, and some are missing; sequencing was by immunoSEQ multiplex PCR. The data hold 85,000 to 110,000 clones, with more than 80% observed a single time. The source material was peripheral blood. The receptors were gathered from a human donor in a cohort sampled during active COVID-19.

The V gene is TRBV9, the J gene TRBJ2-5; D is possibly TRBD2 (6 bases). The CDR3 consists of 16 residues. Trimming took off 1 base at V and 2 bases at J, with 15 bases between the two ends. The germline CDR1 and CDR2 sequences are SGDLS and YYNGEE. CDR3: CASSVRSKGTQETQYF. As DNA, the CDR3 is TGTGCCAGCAGCGTAAGGTCGAAGGGGACTCAAGAGACCCAGTACTTC.

The chain couples TRBV7-8 to TRBJ1-2; D call uncertain. The CDR3 spans 13 residues. The germline V and J ends were trimmed by 5 bases and 6 bases, with 13 bases remaining between them. Germline V CDR1 and CDR2: SGHVS, FQNEAQ. This chain's CDR3 is CASSHMAGHGYTF. The CDR3, as DNA: TGTGCCAGCAGCCACATGGCGGGCCATGGCTACACCTTC.

This chain links TRBV5-4 with TRBJ1-1; D call uncertain. This CDR3 region has 14 residues. Germline CDR1 reads SGHNT; CDR2 reads YYREEE (reference sequence). The V and J ends lost 1 base and 0 bases respectively, with 7 bases between them. CDR3 loop: CASSLSRVNTEAFF. The CDR3 region has the DNA TGTGCCAGCAGCTTGTCGCGGGTGAACACTGAAGCTTTCTTT.

The gene calls are TRBV11-3 and TRBJ1-1, with 7 bases lining up with TRBD1. Trimming cost V 4 bases and J 0 bases; bases outside gene matches: 5. CDR1 and CDR2 from the germline V gene are SGHNT and YENEEA. The CDR3 is 15 amino acids. The CDR3 DNA reads as TGTGCCAGCAGCTCTCGTCAGGGGGTGAACACTGAAGCTTTCTTT. Its protein is CASSSRQGVNTEAFF.

J is TRBJ2-1 and V is TRBV14; D perhaps matches TRBD1 (5 bases). Germline V lookup: CDR1 SGHDN, CDR2 FVKESK. The CDR3 extends over 14 amino acids. Trimming removed 4 bases from V and 1 base from J, with 8 bases in between. The CDR3 bases are TGTGCCAGCAGCCGGGGCGGATCCTACAATGAGCAGTTCTTC. This encodes CASSRGGSYNEQFF.

Notes on this clone: The sample holds other DNA sequences that translate to the same CDR3. The rearrangement uses TRBV11-2 and TRBJ1-2, with TRBD1 matching over 9 bases. V was pared by 6 bases and J by 5 bases, with 4 bases of the junction left unmatched. This CDR3 is built from 13 residues. CDR1 and CDR2 (germline): SGHAT, FQNNGV. The DNA for the CDR3 is TGTGCCAGCAGTCCGGACAGGGGATATGGCTACACCTTC. It specifies CASSPDRGYGYTF.